This T cell receptor beta chain was sequenced in a study of tumor-infiltrating lymphocytes in primary liver carcinoma (dated by TCRdb to the late 2010s). Context from the whole study: Surgical resection was performed in China between November 2015 and early 2016 on roughly 5 patients with histopathologically diagnosed primary liver carcinoma. Reproducibility between technical replicate repertoires was high, with correlation coefficients above 0.98 and mean shared-clone rates about 0.9. Roughly 3.65 to 8 million productive TCRbeta reads were obtained per sample, and no significant difference in read depth was found between tissue types. Of the five patients (three men and two women, aged 30 to 69 years), four had hepatocellular carcinoma and one had combined HCC and intrahepatic cholangiocarcinoma. The five patients had tumors of stage T1-T3 N0M0, with maximum diameters ranging from about 4 to 11 cm. A total of some 35 specimens from 5 patients went through TCRbeta repertoire sequencing, namely 25 tumor regions, 5 adjacent noncancerous liver tissues and 5 peripheral blood samples. Across five regions of each liver tumor, along with adjacent normal tissue and blood, the study brought together TCRbeta repertoire sequencing, expression microarrays and whole-exome sequencing. Study-level results and caveats: Repertoire overlap was found to be higher between tumor regions (mean roughly 36%) than between tumor-adjacent (roughly 17%) or tumor-blood (about 14%) pairs, consistent with antigen-driven expansion. With just a handful of patients in the study, the authors point out that the findings should be validated in a larger study. The top 250 clones accounted for a significantly greater share of the repertoire in tumors than in blood (p = 0.039). Bulk unsorted samples precluded comparing CD4+ and CD8+ T cell repertoires. Because sequencing covered only the TCR beta chain and unpaired alpha chains were not captured, true repertoire diversity is likely underestimated.

This clonotype showed up just once. Its antigen is currently not known. It has no much larger one-base neighbor in the sample; base qualities were not kept. One read represents weak support. Using a constant-region primer and ProtoScript II reverse transcriptase, TCRbeta-specific cDNA was reverse-transcribed from 500 ng total RNA. TCRbeta libraries were built with three nested multiplex PCR rounds, a slightly modified ARM-PCR procedure. Sample barcodes and Illumina adapters were attached in a final 25-cycle PCR using Deep VentR polymerase. Before sequencing, amplicons between 200 and 500 bp were purified from gel using a QIAquick gel extraction kit. TCRbeta amplicons were sequenced on an Illumina HiSeq 2500 with 250-bp paired-end reads. For the original study's pipeline: To recover full CDR3 sequences, reads were quality-trimmed using Trimmomatic v0.33 and paired reads were then merged using FLASH v1.2.11. V, D and J germline segments were assigned to the rearranged TCRbeta sequences using MiGEC v1.2.1b. Clonotype statistics and Shannon-Wiener diversity indices were computed with VDJtools v1.0.0. Except for diversity analysis, only each sample's 250 most abundant clonotypes were used in subsequent analyses to reduce sampling bias. TCRdb took the public reads, trimmed them with fastp at Q25, ran MiXCR for clone calling and kept in-frame beta chains. Rows are unified per CDR3 protein, each entry keeping the most common DNA and genes. TCRdb, not the original authors, processed these V and J calls. A total of about 330,000 distinct CDR3 sequences appear in this sample, less than 70% of them only once. Together, the top ten hold about 6.1% of the sample.

Blood RNA was extracted from unsorted whole blood using TRIzol reagent, and germline DNA was obtained with the DNeasy Blood & Tissue kit. Chronic HBV infection was present in the patients, and the patients were treatment-naive at sampling. About 4 milliliters of peripheral blood were collected into K2EDTA tubes before surgery. The sequenced material came from peripheral blood. The TCR originated in a man aged 35 to 55 with primary liver carcinoma and hepatitis B virus infection.

The DNA sequence is as follows: TGTGCCAGCAGCCTAAAAACCGGGACAGGGGGCGGAGAGACCCAGTACTTC. Translated, it reads CASSLKTGTGGGETQYF. This chain is built from TRBV5-6 and TRBJ2-5; 12 bases in the middle match TRBD1. The germline V gene yields SGHDT for CDR1 and YYEEEE for CDR2. V and J are trimmed by 4 bases and 4 bases, and the gene matches miss 11 bases of the junction. CDR3 length: 17 amino acids, cysteine to phenylalanine. Only the CDR3 DNA is retained, 51 bases long and in frame from the first base.